One sample yielded the 7 T cell receptor beta chains listed below, sequenced in a study of T-cell reconstitution after alpha-beta-depleted transplantation in children (dated by TCRdb to the mid-2010s). Study-level results and caveats: Over subsequent months, a decline in hyperexpanded clone frequencies was noted, and after one year, T-cell counts and TCRbeta diversity were mostly ascribed to newly produced T cells.

Which antigens these TCRs recognize remains unknown. Libraries were prepared through PCR. Sequenced using an Illumina HiSeq 2500. Molecular barcoding was employed in the preparation of TCR libraries, with unique molecular identifiers being used to normalize TCRbeta repertoire quantification. Through fastp at Q25 and MiXCR, TCRdb rebuilt clones from the public reads, retaining in-frame beta chains. CDR3 protein duplicates are merged, each entry listing the most common genes and DNA. The sample contains some 300,000 distinct CDR3 sequences, around 7.1% of them found a single time. Around 9.8% of the sample is held by the ten biggest clonotypes. The sample's treatment or condition label is to be understood as: allogeneic hematopoietic cell transplantation with graft depleted of TCRalphabeta T cells and CD19 B cells. The material sequenced was peripheral blood, taken 360 days after TCRalphabeta/CD19-depleted stem cell transplant. The receptors here all came from a female patient between 2 and 15 years old who had a stem cell transplant for Fanconi anemia, so the T cells may come from the graft donor.

The chain links TRBV6-1 to TRBJ1-5, with TRBD1 matching 9 bases. Losses at the gene ends were 5 bases for V and 7 bases for J; bases not matched to a gene: 12. Germline V lookup: CDR1 MNHNS, CDR2 SASEGT. This CDR3 comprises 16 residues. The CDR3 spells CASSTWEGQGLQPQHF. CDR3 nucleotides: TGTGCCAGCAGTACCTGGGAGGGACAGGGTTTACAGCCCCAGCATTTT.

This clonotype has just a few counts. At one boundary the junction diverges from the germline segment, which might be a read error. This sequence joins TRBV7-7 and TRBJ2-2, with 10 positions matching TRBD2. CDR3 length equals 18 residues. Germline CDR1 is SSHAT and CDR2 is FNYEAQ (reference sequence). CDR3 coding DNA: TGTGCTAGCAGCTCGGTTAGCGGGGGGAACCCGAACACCGGGGAGCTGTTTTTT. Protein: CASSSVSGGNPNTGELFF.

This chain links TRBV3-1 with TRBJ1-1; D gene ambiguous. The CDR3 consists of 14 residues. Germline V lookup: CDR1 LGHDT, CDR2 YNNKEL (reference sequence). V lost 5 bases to trimming and J lost 1 base, with 11 bases between them. The CDR3 loop reads CASSEGIGNTEAFF. The DNA of the CDR3 is TGTGCCAGCAGCGAAGGGATCGGGAACACTGAAGCTTTCTTT.

The rearrangement joins TRBV5-6 to TRBJ2-7; 7 nucleotides agree with TRBD2. The CDR3 contains 14 residues. Per the germline V gene, CDR1 is SGHDT and CDR2 is YYEEEE. The junction had 4 bases not matched to a gene; V was cut back by 4 bases and J by 0 bases. The CDR3 nucleotides read TGTGCCAGCAGCCTGGGGGGGGACTCCTACGAGCAGTACGTC. Translating it yields CASSLGGDSYEQYV.

This clonotype has more than one count but fewer than ten. The chain uses TRBV5-1 and TRBJ2-5, with 11 bases fitting TRBD2. The V gene end was trimmed by 5 bases and the J gene end by 4 bases; junction bases not matched to a gene: 10. The germline gives CDR1 SGHRS, CDR2 YFSETQ. The CDR3 spans 16 residues. The CDR3 reads CASSIWVAGGPETQYF. The CDR3 region has the DNA TGCGCCAGCAGTATTTGGGTAGCGGGAGGGCCAGAGACCCAGTACTTC.

The table lists this clonotype with many counts. The chain is built from TRBV12-3 or TRBV12-4 and TRBJ2-7; D might be TRBD2 (6 bases). The CDR3 has 18 residues. V gave up 4 bases and J gave up 4 bases, with 26 bases separating them. The CDR3 nucleotides read TGTGCCAGCAGTTCGGGACTTCATCTCTCCCAATTCGGATACGAGCAGTACTTC. This encodes CASSSGLHLSQFGYEQYF.

The genes are TRBV5-4 and TRBJ2-5; D possibly corresponds to TRBD2 (5 bases). Trimming removed 4 bases at V and 1 base at J, with 14 bases between. The germline V gene has CDR1 SGHNT and CDR2 YYREEE (reference sequence). CDR3 length equals 15 residues. CDR3 amino acids: CASSTELEPQETQYF. As DNA, the CDR3 is TGTGCCAGCAGCACCGAACTAGAACCCCAAGAGACCCAGTACTTC.